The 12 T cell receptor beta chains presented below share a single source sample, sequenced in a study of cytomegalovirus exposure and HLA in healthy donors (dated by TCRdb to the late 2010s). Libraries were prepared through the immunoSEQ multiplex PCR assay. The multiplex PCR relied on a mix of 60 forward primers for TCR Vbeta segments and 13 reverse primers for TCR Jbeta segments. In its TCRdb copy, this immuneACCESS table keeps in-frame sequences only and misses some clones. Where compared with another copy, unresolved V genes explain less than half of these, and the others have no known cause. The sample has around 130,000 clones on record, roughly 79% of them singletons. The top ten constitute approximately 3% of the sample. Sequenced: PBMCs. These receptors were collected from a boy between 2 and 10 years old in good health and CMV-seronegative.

As DNA, the CDR3 is TGTGCCAGCAGCGTTGGACTAGCGCTGGCCTACAATGAGCAGTTCTTC. Translation gives CASSVGLALAYNEQFF. This sequence joins TRBV6-4 and TRBJ2-1, with 9 positions matching TRBD2. V was pared by 6 bases and J by 2 bases, with 8 bases of the junction left unmatched. Germline CDR1 reads MRHNA; CDR2 reads SNTAGT. This CDR3 region has 16 residues.

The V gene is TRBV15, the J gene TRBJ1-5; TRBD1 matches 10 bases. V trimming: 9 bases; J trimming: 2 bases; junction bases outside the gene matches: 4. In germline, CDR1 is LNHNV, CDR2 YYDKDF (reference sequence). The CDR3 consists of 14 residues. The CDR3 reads CATSGQGGNQPQHF. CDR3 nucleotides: TGTGCCACAAGCGGACAGGGGGGCAATCAGCCCCAGCATTTT. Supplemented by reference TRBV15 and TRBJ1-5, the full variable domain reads DAMVIQNPRYQVTQFGKPVTLSCSQTLNHNVMYWYQQKSSQAPKLLFHYYDKDFNNEADTPDNFQSRRPNTSFCFLDIRSPGLGDTAMYLCATSGQGGNQPQHFGDGTRLSIL.

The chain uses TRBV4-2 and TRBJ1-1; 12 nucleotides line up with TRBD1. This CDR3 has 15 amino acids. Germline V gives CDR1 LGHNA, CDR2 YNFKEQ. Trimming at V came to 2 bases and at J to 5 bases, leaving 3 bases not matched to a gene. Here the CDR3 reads CASSQTGQGATEAFF. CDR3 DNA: TGTGCCAGCAGCCAAACGGGACAGGGGGCGACTGAAGCTTTCTTT.

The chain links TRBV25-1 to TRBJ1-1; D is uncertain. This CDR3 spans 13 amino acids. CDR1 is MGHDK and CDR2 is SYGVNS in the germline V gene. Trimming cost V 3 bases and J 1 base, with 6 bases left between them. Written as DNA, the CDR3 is TGTGCCAGCAGTGATTCAGGGAACACTGAAGCTTTCTTT. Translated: CASSDSGNTEAFF.

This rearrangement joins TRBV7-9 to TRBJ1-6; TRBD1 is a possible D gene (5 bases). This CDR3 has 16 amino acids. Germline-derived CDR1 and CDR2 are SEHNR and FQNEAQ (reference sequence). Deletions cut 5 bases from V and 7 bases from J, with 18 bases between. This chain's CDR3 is CASSRGGALPNSPLHF. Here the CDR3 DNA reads TGTGCCAGCAGCCGGGGAGGGGCCCTCCCAAATTCACCCCTCCACTTT.

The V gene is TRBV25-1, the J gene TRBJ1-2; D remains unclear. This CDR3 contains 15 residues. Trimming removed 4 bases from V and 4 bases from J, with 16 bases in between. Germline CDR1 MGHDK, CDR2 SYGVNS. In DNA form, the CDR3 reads TGTGCCAGCAGTGCAAGGACGGCGGGCCCCTATGGCTACACCTTC. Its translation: CASSARTAGPYGYTF.

The CDR3 loop reads CASRETVGQNYGYTF. The CDR3 region has the DNA TGTGCCAGCAGAGAGACAGTCGGCCAAAACTATGGCTACACCTTC. This chain joins TRBV6-4 and TRBJ1-2; D is possibly TRBD1 (5 bases). With 6 bases removed from V and 2 bases from J, the gap between germline ends came to 16 bases. The CDR3 covers 15 residues. The germline gives CDR1 MRHNA, CDR2 SNTAGT.

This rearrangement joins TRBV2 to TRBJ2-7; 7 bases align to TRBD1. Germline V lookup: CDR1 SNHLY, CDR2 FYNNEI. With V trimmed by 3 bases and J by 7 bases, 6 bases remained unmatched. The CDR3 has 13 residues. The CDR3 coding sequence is TGTGCCAGCAGTGACAGGGGGACGGGAGAGCAGTACGTC. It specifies CASSDRGTGEQYV.

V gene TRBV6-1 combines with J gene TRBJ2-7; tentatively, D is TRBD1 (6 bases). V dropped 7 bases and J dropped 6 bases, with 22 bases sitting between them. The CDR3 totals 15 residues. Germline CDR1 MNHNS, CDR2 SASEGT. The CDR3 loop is CASTTGDTRLREQYV. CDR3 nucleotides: TGTGCCAGCACAACCGGGGACACCCGATTACGCGAGCAGTACGTC.

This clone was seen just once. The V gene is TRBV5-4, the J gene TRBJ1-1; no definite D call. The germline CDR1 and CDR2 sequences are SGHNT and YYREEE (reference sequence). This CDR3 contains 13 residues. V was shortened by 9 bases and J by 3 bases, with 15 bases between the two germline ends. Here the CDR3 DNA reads TGTGCCACCACCCTGACCGGGGACACTGAAGCTTTCTTT. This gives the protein CATTLTGDTEAFF.

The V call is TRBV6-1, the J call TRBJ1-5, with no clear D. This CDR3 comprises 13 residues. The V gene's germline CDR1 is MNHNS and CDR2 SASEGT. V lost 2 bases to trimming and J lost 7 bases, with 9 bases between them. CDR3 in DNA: TGTGCCAGCAGTGAAAACATTCCCCAGCCCCAGCATTTT. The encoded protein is CASSENIPQPQHF.

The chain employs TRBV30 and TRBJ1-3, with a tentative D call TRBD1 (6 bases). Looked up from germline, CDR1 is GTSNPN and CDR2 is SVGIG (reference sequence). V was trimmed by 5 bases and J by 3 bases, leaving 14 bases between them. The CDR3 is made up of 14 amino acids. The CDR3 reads CAWDSQGNGNTIYF. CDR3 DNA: TGTGCCTGGGATTCACAGGGAAATGGAAACACCATATATTTT. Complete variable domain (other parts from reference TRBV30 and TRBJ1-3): SQTIHQWPATLVQPVGSPLSLECTVEGTSNPNLYWYRQAAGRGLQLLFYSVGIGQISSEVPQNLSASRPQDRQFILSSKKLLLSDSGFYLCAWDSQGNGNTIYFGEGSWLTVV.